These 24 T cell receptor beta chains originate from one sample sequenced in a study of CD8 T cells in ankylosing spondylitis. TCRdb re-derived calls from the 5' RACE reads in MiXCR, one entry per CDR3 protein. In the table there are some 140,000 distinct CDR3 sequences, approximately 8.4% of which are singletons. The specimen sequenced was synovial fluid, either unsorted or a sorted T cell fraction (not recorded which). The source is a male donor with ankylosing spondylitis.

This clonotype has at least ten counts. This chain joins TRBV30 and TRBJ2-5; no reliable D call. Per germline, CDR1 GTSNPN and CDR2 SVGIG (reference sequence). V was clipped by 5 bases and J by 7 bases, with 11 bases between them. This CDR3 comprises 11 residues. CDR3 amino acids: CAWETIGTQYF. The DNA of the CDR3 is TGTGCCTGGGAAACAATTGGGACCCAGTACTTC.

The chain employs TRBV11-3 and TRBJ2-2; D gene uncertain. This CDR3 is built from 15 residues. V lost 2 bases and J lost 4, with 11 bases in between. Per germline, CDR1 SGHNT and CDR2 YENEEA. CDR3: CASSLRAGPTGELFF. The CDR3 DNA sequence: TGTGCCAGCAGCTTACGTGCCGGGCCCACCGGGGAGCTGTTTTTT.

This clonotype was seen repeatedly, ten times or more. V is TRBV7-2 and J is TRBJ1-5; no clear D. CDR1 is SGHTA, CDR2 FQGNSA, per germline. V dropped 2 bases and J dropped 7 bases, with 9 bases sitting between them. CDR3 size: 13 residues. This CDR3 reads CASSLREGQPQHF. CDR3 in DNA: TGTGCCAGCAGCTTAAGGGAAGGACAGCCCCAGCATTTT.

This chain uses TRBV20-1 with TRBJ2-5; the D call may be TRBD1 or TRBD2 (6 bases each). Germline lookup yields CDR1 DFQATT and CDR2 SNEGSKA (reference sequence). The ends were cut back, 5 bases at V and 5 bases at J, with 12 bases in the middle. This CDR3 has 12 residues. CDR3 loop: CSARLGGETQYF. The CDR3 coding sequence is TGCAGTGCTCGTTTGGGGGGCGAGACCCAGTACTTC.

Many counts were recorded for this clonotype. V is TRBV5-1 and J is TRBJ2-1; 10 nucleotides line up with TRBD2. The length of the CDR3 is 16 residues. The germline V gene has CDR1 SGHRS and CDR2 YFSETQ. The J segment lost 2 bases and the V segment lost 5 bases, leaving 7 bases of the junction unmatched. The DNA of the CDR3 is TGCGCCAGCAGTTCAACTAGCGGGGACGCCTACAATGAGCAGTTCTTC. It codes for CASSSTSGDAYNEQFF.

This clonotype was seen many times. This chain uses TRBV2 with TRBJ1-5, with D possibly matching TRBD1 (5 bases). V was cut by 1 base and J by 3 bases, with 7 bases left in between. Germline values: CDR1 SNHLY, CDR2 FYNNEI. The length of the CDR3 is 14 residues. CDR3 sequence (DNA): TGTGCCAGCAGTGAAGGACAGAACAATCAGCCCCAGCATTTT. This codes for CASSEGQNNQPQHF.

The rearrangement joins TRBV7-8 to TRBJ2-3; tentatively, D is TRBD1 (5 bases). The CDR3 runs to 14 residues. The germline V gene has CDR1 SGHVS and CDR2 FQNEAQ. Trimming removed 8 bases at V and 3 bases at J, with 15 bases between. The CDR3 protein is CASLPEGVTDTQYF. CDR3 nucleotide sequence: TGTGCCAGCCTACCCGAAGGGGTAACAGATACGCAGTATTTT.

This clonotype was counted ten times or more. The chain links TRBV7-9 to TRBJ1-5; no firm D call. Looked up from germline, CDR1 is SEHNR and CDR2 is FQNEAQ (reference sequence). Deletions cut 1 base from V and 0 bases from J, with 7 bases between. The CDR3 length is 15 residues. DNA of the CDR3: TGTGCCAGCAGCTTAGGACCTTATAGCAATCAGCCCCAGCATTTT. It codes for CASSLGPYSNQPQHF.

The chain is built from TRBV11-2 and TRBJ2-7; D gene ambiguous. This CDR3 is 13 amino acids long. With 0 bases removed from V and 2 bases from J, the gap between germline ends came to 5 bases. CDR1 and CDR2 (germline): SGHAT, FQNNGV. DNA for the CDR3: TGTGCCAGCAGCTTAGATAGGCCCTACGAGCAGTACTTC. Translating it yields CASSLDRPYEQYF.

This clonotype was detected many times. The chain links TRBV5-1 to TRBJ2-5, with a weak D call TRBD1 (5 bases). Trimming cost V 0 bases and J 3 bases, with 12 bases left between them. The CDR3 totals 15 residues. Germline V gene sequence: CDR1 SGHRS, CDR2 YFSETQ. As DNA, the CDR3 is TGCGCCAGCAGCTTGGTATCAGGGTGGGAAGAGACCCAGTACTTC. Translation: CASSLVSGWEETQYF.

The gene calls are TRBV20-1 and TRBJ2-2; tentative D call: TRBD1 (5 bases). Germline-derived CDR1 and CDR2 are DFQATT and SNEGSKA (reference sequence). V gave up 1 base and J gave up 7 bases, with 13 bases separating them. This CDR3 comprises 14 residues. CDR3 nucleotide sequence: TGCAGTGCTAGAGCCAGGGTAGTCAGCGGGGAGCTGTTTTTT. Its translation: CSARARVVSGELFF.

This clonotype has ten or more counts. This chain connects TRBV6-5 to TRBJ2-7; D might be TRBD1 (6 bases). This CDR3 has 15 residues. Trimming removed 0 bases from V and 6 bases from J, with 15 bases in between. Germline values: CDR1 MNHEY, CDR2 SVGAGI. This chain's CDR3 is CASSYSLTTRGEQYF. For the CDR3, the DNA is TGTGCCAGCAGTTACTCCCTGACTACCAGGGGCGAGCAGTACTTC.

This clonotype appeared many times. The rearrangement joins TRBV2 to TRBJ2-5; TRBD1 aligns across 8 bases. Unmatched junction bases numbered 4, after V lost 6 bases and J lost 1 base. Looked up from germline, CDR1 is SNHLY and CDR2 is FYNNEI. The CDR3 is 14 amino acids. CDR3 sequence: CASSLTGAQETQYF. The CDR3 DNA is TGTGCCAGCAGCTTGACAGGGGCCCAAGAGACCCAGTACTTC.

The table lists this clonotype with many counts. The chain employs TRBV7-2 and TRBJ1-5, with no clear D. The CDR3 has 13 residues. V was clipped by 3 bases and J by 2 bases, with 5 bases between them. Germline V gene lookup returns CDR1 SGHTA and CDR2 FQGNSA. The CDR3 sequence is CASSFTGNQPQHF. The CDR3 DNA reads TGTGCCAGCAGCTTCACGGGCAATCAGCCCCAGCATTTT.

The V and J genes are TRBV29-1 and TRBJ1-2; D not certain. Looked up from germline, CDR1 is SQVTM and CDR2 is ANQGSEA. There are 11 residues in the CDR3. Trimming cost V 6 bases and J 8 bases, with 13 bases left between them. Here the CDR3 reads CSVEGSGGYTF. The CDR3 coding sequence is TGCAGCGTAGAGGGCTCTGGAGGCTACACCTTC.

This clonotype was counted only a few times. The J gene is TRBJ2-2, the V gene TRBV6-6; 7 bases map to TRBD2. Germline CDR1 and CDR2: MNHNY and SVGAGI (reference sequence). After removal of 7 bases from V and 9 bases from J, the junction contained 8 bases not matched to a gene. The CDR3 covers 13 residues. Written as DNA, the CDR3 is TGTGCCAGCACCCCGGGGGGTATAAGGGAGCTGTTTTTT. Translation gives CASTPGGIRELFF.

As to this clonotype: A much larger clone lies a single base off, so this may be a read error. J is TRBJ2-1 and V is TRBV27; 7 nucleotides agree with TRBD1. The J call is in doubt because the DNA end fits TRBJ2-7 better. Per the germline V gene, CDR1 is MNHEY and CDR2 is SMNVEV (reference sequence). The CDR3 is made up of 15 amino acids. Written as DNA, the CDR3 is TGTGCCAGCAGTCCCATGTGGCAGGGGGACAATGAGCAGTACTTC. This sequence encodes CASSPMWQGDNEQYF.

The chain uses TRBV5-1 and TRBJ2-1, with TRBD1 as a possible D gene (6 bases). Germline V lookup: CDR1 SGHRS, CDR2 YFSETQ. The CDR3 is 12 residues long. Trimming removed 10 bases from V and 3 bases from J, with 11 bases in between. The CDR3 is CAGRDNYNEQFF. In nucleotides, the CDR3 is TGCGCCGGCCGGGACAACTACAATGAGCAGTTCTTC. Full variable domain (remainder filled in from reference TRBV5-1 and TRBJ2-1): KAGVTQTPRYLIKTRGQQVTLSCSPISGHRSVSWYQQTPGQGLQFLFEYFSETQRNKGNFPGRFSGRQFSNSRSEMNVSTLELGDSALYLCAGRDNYNEQFFGPGTRLTVL.

This clonotype appeared many times. The V and J genes are TRBV29-1 and TRBJ2-7, with 13 bases that match TRBD2. The CDR3 totals 14 residues. The germline gives CDR1 SQVTM, CDR2 ANQGSEA. J gave up 5 bases and V 4 bases, and 5 bases lay outside the gene matches. The CDR3 nucleotides are TGCAGCGTTGCGAGGACTAGCGGGAGTAACGAGCAGTACTTC. Amino acid sequence: CSVARTSGSNEQYF.

The V gene is TRBV6-1, the J gene TRBJ2-7; TRBD1 aligns across 7 bases. There are 16 residues in the CDR3. V lost 1 base, J lost 3 bases, and 9 bases stayed unmatched. Germline CDR1 and CDR2: MNHNS and SASEGT. The CDR3 region has the DNA TGTGCCAGCAGTGAAGGGCCGACAGGGTTCGGCTACGAGCAGTACTTC. This encodes CASSEGPTGFGYEQYF.

V gene TRBV24-1 combines with J gene TRBJ1-2, with 8 bases fitting TRBD1. V dropped 3 bases and J dropped 7; count of bases not matched to a gene: 3. This CDR3 region has 13 residues. Germline V gives CDR1 KGHDR, CDR2 SFDVKD. CDR3 sequence reads: CATSDQGAGGYTF. CDR3 DNA: TGTGCCACCAGTGATCAGGGGGCAGGTGGCTACACCTTC.

This clonotype was counted at least ten times. The chain links TRBV29-1 to TRBJ2-2, with 8 bases that match TRBD1. CDR1 and CDR2 (germline): SQVTM, ANQGSEA. This CDR3 region has 13 residues. V trimming: 7 bases; J trimming: 1 base; junction bases outside the gene matches: 2. The CDR3 reads CSAGTGNTGELFF. The CDR3, as DNA: TGCAGCGCCGGGACAGGGAACACCGGGGAGCTGTTTTTT.

The sample holds many counts of this clonotype. V gene TRBV6-2 or TRBV6-3 combines with J gene TRBJ2-1; D possibly corresponds to TRBD2 (6 bases). V dropped 5 bases and J dropped 6 bases, with 8 bases sitting between them. Germline CDR1 MNHEY, CDR2 SVGEGT. This CDR3 comprises 12 residues. The CDR3 DNA reads as TGTGCCAGCAGTCGACTAGTCAATGAGCAGTTCTTC. Its translation is CASSRLVNEQFF.

This clonotype was counted ten times or more. V usage is TRBV12-3 or TRBV12-4 and J usage is TRBJ1-1; possibly TRBD1 for D (5 bases). V was shortened by 6 bases and J by 10 bases, with 18 bases between the two germline ends. CDR3 length: 13 residues. The CDR3 region is CASRRKTGLGAFF. The CDR3, as DNA: TGTGCCAGCAGACGCAAGACGGGGCTCGGAGCTTTCTTT.